The table lists the clone carrying this T cell receptor beta chain with many counts. Samples came from patients with localized non-small cell lung adenocarcinoma. Looked up from germline, CDR1 is ENHRY and CDR2 is SYGVKD. The CDR3 consists of 14 residues. V lost 5 bases, J lost 6 bases, and 5 bases stayed unmatched. The sample originates from a study of CD4 and CD8 cells across lung adenocarcinoma regions. MiXCR, applied by TCRdb to the PCR reads, yields one record per CDR3 protein. The data hold over 10,000 distinct CDR3 sequences, with less than 60% observed a single time. The rearrangement links TRBV10-3 to TRBJ2-1; 9 positions agree with TRBD2. What was sequenced was CD8+ T cells from the margin of a lung tumor. The source of this sequence is a female donor with lung adenocarcinoma. The CD4 and CD8 labels of this study may be unreliable. The CDR3 sequence: CAISPGTSINEQFF. DNA of the CDR3: TGTGCCATCAGTCCCGGGACTAGCATCAATGAGCAGTTCTTC.